There are many counts of the clone carrying this TCR beta chain. The data belong to a study of human T cells and chemical hapten exposure. TCRdb re-derived calls from the RACE reads in MiXCR, one entry per CDR3 protein. Of a few hundred thousand distinct CDR3 sequences listed, roughly 8.9% are singletons. The time point was: pre-sensitization, week 0. The treatment is: therapeutic diphenylcyclopropenone sensitization with weekly scalp DPC. The receptor comes from a woman aged 40-49 years with alopecia areata. Some clones in this sample may be carry-over from other donors' samples. The material sequenced was whole blood, taken in connection with sensitization to the hapten diphenylcyclopropenone (DPC).

CDR3 in DNA: TGTGCCAGCAGCACAAGAGGGGGGACTGAAGCTTTCTTT. Translated: CASSTRGGTEAFF. V gene TRBV7-9 combines with J gene TRBJ1-1; D is perhaps TRBD1 (6 bases). Germline CDR1 is SEHNR and CDR2 is FQNEAQ (reference sequence). This CDR3 comprises 13 residues. Deletions cut 5 bases from V and 5 bases from J, with 12 bases between.